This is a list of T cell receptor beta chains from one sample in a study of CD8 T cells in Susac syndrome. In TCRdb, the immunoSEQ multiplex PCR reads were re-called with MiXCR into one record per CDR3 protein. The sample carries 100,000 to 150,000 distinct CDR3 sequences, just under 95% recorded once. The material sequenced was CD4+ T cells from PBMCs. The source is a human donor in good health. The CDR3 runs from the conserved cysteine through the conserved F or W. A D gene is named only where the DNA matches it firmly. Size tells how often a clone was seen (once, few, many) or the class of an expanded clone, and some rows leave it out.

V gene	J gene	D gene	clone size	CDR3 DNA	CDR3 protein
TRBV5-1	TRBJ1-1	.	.	TGCGCCAGCAGCTTGGGGGCGCCGAGGGGCACTGAAGCTTTCTTT	CASSLGAPRGTEAFF
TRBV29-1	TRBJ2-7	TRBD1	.	TGCAGCGGCCGGGACAGGGGCTACGAGCAGTACTTC	CSGRDRGYEQYF
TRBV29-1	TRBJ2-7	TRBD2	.	TGCAGCATATATCTAGCGGGAGTAACCTACGAGCAGTACTTC	CSIYLAGVTYEQYF
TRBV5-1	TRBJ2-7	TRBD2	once	TGCGCCAGCAACCCTAGCGGGGGAGGAAGTCGGCACGAGCAGTACTTC	CASNPSGGGSRHEQYF
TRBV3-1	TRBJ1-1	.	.	TGTGCCAGCAGCCGCCGTCCGGCGAACACTGAAGCTTTCTTT	CASSRRPANTEAFF
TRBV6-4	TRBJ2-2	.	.	TGTGCCAGCAGTGACTCTCTGAACACCGGGGAGCTGTTTTTT	CASSDSLNTGELFF
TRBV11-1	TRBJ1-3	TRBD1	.	TGTGCCAGCAGCCCCACGCACGGACAGGGGGGTTTGGTTTCTGGAAACACCATATATTTT	CASSPTHGQGGLVSGNTIYF
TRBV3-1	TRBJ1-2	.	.	TGTGCCAGCAGCCAAGATACCCAGGGAACCTATGGCTACACCTTC	CASSQDTQGTYGYTF
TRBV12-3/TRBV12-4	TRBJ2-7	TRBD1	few	TGTGCCAGTAGTTTAGGGACAGGGAGGCACGAGCAGTACTTC	CASSLGTGRHEQYF
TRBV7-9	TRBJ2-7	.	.	TGTGCCAGCAGCCCGGGGACTGGGACCTACGAGCAGTACTTC	CASSPGTGTYEQYF
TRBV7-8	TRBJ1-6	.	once	TGTGCCAGCAGGGCTTGGGTGGATTCCAATTCACCCCTCCACTTT	CASRAWVDSNSPLHF
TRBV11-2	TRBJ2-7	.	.	TGTGCCATCGGGCTCTCACACGAGCAGTACTTC	CAIGLSHEQYF
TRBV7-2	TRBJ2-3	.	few	TGTGCCAGCAGCTTAGGTGCCACAGATACGCAGTATTTT	CASSLGATDTQYF
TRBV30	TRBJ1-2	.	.	TGTGCCTGGAGTGTAACTGAGGGGGGCTACACCTTC	CAWSVTEGGYTF
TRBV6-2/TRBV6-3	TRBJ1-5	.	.	TGTGCCAGCAGTTACCCTGACAGGAATCAGCCCCAGCATTTT	CASSYPDRNQPQHF
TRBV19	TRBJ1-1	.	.	TGTGCCAGTAGTGAAGTGGCGGAATCTGAAGCTTTCTTT	CASSEVAESEAFF
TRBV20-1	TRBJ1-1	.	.	TGCAGTGCTAGAGGGGGGGACACTGAAGCTTTCTTT	CSARGGDTEAFF
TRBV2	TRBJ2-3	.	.	TGTGCCAGCAGTGTTACGGCAGGAGATACGCAGTATTTT	CASSVTAGDTQYF
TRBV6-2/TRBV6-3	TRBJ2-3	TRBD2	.	TGTGCCAGCAGCCATGACGGGAGGCGACGCACAGATACGCAGTATTTT	CASSHDGRRRTDTQYF
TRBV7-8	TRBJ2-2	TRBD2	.	TGTGCCAGCAGCTTAGATAAGACTAGCGCTGGCGGGGAGCTGTTTTTT	CASSLDKTSAGGELFF
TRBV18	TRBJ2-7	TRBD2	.	TGTGCCAGCTCACCACCGGCTAGCGGGATCTCCTACGAGCAGTACTTC	CASSPPASGISYEQYF
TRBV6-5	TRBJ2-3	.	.	TGTGCCAGCAGTTACATGGACAGCTACTATTCCACAGATACGCAGTATTTT	CASSYMDSYYSTDTQYF
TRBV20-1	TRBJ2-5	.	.	TGCAGTGCTAGACCCTGGGTAGTTCAAGAGACCCAGTACTTC	CSARPWVVQETQYF
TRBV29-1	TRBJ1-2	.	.	TGCAGCGTCGGGGGGACCGATGGCTACACCTTC	CSVGGTDGYTF
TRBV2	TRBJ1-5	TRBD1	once	TGTGCCAGCGGCTCAACTGACAGGGAAAATCAGCCCCAGCATTTT	CASGSTDRENQPQHF
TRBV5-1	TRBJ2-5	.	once	TGCGCCAGCAGCCCCCTTCTAGGGCGTTCAGAGACCCAGTACTTC	CASSPLLGRSETQYF
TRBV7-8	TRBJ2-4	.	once	TGTGCCAGCAGCTTAGTCGAAGACGGACTATTCAAAAACATTCAGTACTTC	CASSLVEDGLFKNIQYF